These 24 T cell receptor beta chains originate from one sample sequenced in a study of shared clonotypes between healthy human individuals. CD8 cells regarded as naive lacked CD45RO, were positively chosen for CCR7, and omitted terminally differentiated effector memory CD45RA+ cells. Data came from immunoSEQ multiplex PCR; TCRdb stores just in-frame clones and leaves some out. The sample shows approximately 810,000 clones, nearly 95% of them seen only once. The sequenced sample consisted of naive CD8+ T cells sorted from blood. These receptors all come from a man younger than 40 in good health.

A single count supports this clone. The rearrangement links TRBV4-1 to TRBJ2-3; the D gene is possibly TRBD2 (5 bases). Trimming left V 0 bases short and J 1 base short, with 8 bases between. CDR3 length: 15 amino acids. Germline V lookup: CDR1 MGHRA, CDR2 YSYEKL. The CDR3 loop is CASSQEDGGTDTQYF. DNA for the CDR3: TGCGCCAGCAGCCAAGAAGACGGGGGCACAGATACGCAGTATTTT.

The genes are TRBV13 and TRBJ1-1, with TRBD1 as a possible D gene (5 bases). The CDR3 is 14 amino acids. Germline-derived CDR1 and CDR2 are PRHDT and FYEKMQ (reference sequence). Trimming removed 5 bases from V and 1 base from J, with 11 bases in between. The CDR3 loop reads CASSGTGGNTEAFF. The CDR3 bases are TGTGCCAGCAGCGGGACTGGGGGGAACACTGAAGCTTTCTTT.

V usage is TRBV7-9 and J usage is TRBJ2-5; D gene uncertain. The DNA end is more similar to TRBJ2-7, so the J call may be wrong. The CDR3 contains 13 residues. The V gene's germline CDR1 is SEHNR and CDR2 FQNEAQ (reference sequence). The CDR3: CASSPSVSYEQYF. CDR3 in DNA: TGTGCCAGCAGCCCTTCCGTTTCATACGAGCAGTACTTC.

The chain combines TRBV11-2 with TRBJ2-5; the D is unclear. V was clipped by 8 bases and J by 0 bases, with 13 bases between them. Germline V CDR1 and CDR2: SGHAT, FQNNGV. The CDR3 sequence is 14 residues long. The DNA of the CDR3 is TGTGCCAGCCTGTCGGCAGGCCACCAAGAGACCCAGTACTTC. It translates to CASLSAGHQETQYF.

This clone was detected once. This chain connects TRBV27 to TRBJ2-7, with 8 bases lining up with TRBD2. This CDR3 region has 15 residues. Germline assignment: CDR1 MNHEY and CDR2 SMNVEV (reference sequence). V lost 6 bases and J lost 7; bases outside the gene matches: 14. The CDR3 region has the DNA TGTGCCAGCAGCCCGAGCGGGGCGGGGGGACGGGAGCAGTACTTC. Residues: CASSPSGAGGREQYF.

The genes are TRBV10-2 and TRBJ1-2; 12 bases are a match to TRBD1. The junction had 6 bases not matched to a gene; V was cut back by 3 bases and J by 1 base. CDR1 and CDR2 (germline): WSHSY, SAAADI. The CDR3 runs to 17 residues. CDR3 sequence reads: CASSDRDRGLGNYGYTF. DNA of the CDR3: TGCGCCAGCAGTGACCGGGACAGGGGGCTGGGTAACTATGGCTACACCTTC.

The rearrangement joins TRBV9 to TRBJ2-7, with a possible D match to TRBD2 (6 bases). The germline V gene encodes CDR1 SGDLS and CDR2 YYNGEE. The CDR3 extends over 13 amino acids. Trimming stripped 4 bases from V and 5 bases from J, with 13 bases between. The CDR3 DNA reads as TGTGCCAGCAGCCCAAGCGGAGGGAACGAGCAGTACTTC. Its translation: CASSPSGGNEQYF.

The chain is built from TRBV7-9 and TRBJ2-3, with TRBD1 identical over 9 bases. The germline V gene has CDR1 SEHNR and CDR2 FQNEAQ (reference sequence). Trimming cost V 5 bases and J 7 bases; bases outside gene matches: 10. The CDR3 has 15 amino acids. CDR3 in DNA: TGTGCCAGCAGCAACCGGGACAGGGAAGTAAATACGCAGTATTTT. Translating gives CASSNRDREVNTQYF.

V usage is TRBV27 and J usage is TRBJ2-7; D is ambiguous. With 5 bases removed from V and 5 bases from J, the gap between germline ends came to 16 bases. The germline CDR1 and CDR2 sequences are MNHEY and SMNVEV (reference sequence). There are 14 residues in the CDR3. Written as DNA, the CDR3 is TGTGCCAGCAGTACCCCGTTTTTGGTGAACGAGCAGTACTTC. Protein: CASSTPFLVNEQYF.

The rearrangement joins TRBV5-1 to TRBJ2-3; TRBD2 matches 9 bases. Unmatched junction bases numbered 12, after V lost 4 bases and J lost 3 bases. Germline CDR1 is SGHRS and CDR2 is YFSETQ. This CDR3 is 17 amino acids long. CDR3 sequence reads: CASSSIAGVGATDTQYF. The CDR3 bases are TGCGCCAGCAGCAGCATAGCGGGAGTAGGGGCAACAGATACGCAGTATTTT.

The chain uses TRBV9 and TRBJ2-5, with 10 positions matching TRBD1. CDR1 is SGDLS, CDR2 YYNGEE, per germline. Trimming removed 7 bases from V and 1 base from J; junction bases left unmatched: 10. CDR3 size: 16 residues. The DNA of the CDR3 is TGTGCCAGCGGGGGACCGGGACAGGGGCCCCAAGAGACCCAGTACTTC. Its translation is CASGGPGQGPQETQYF.

The genes are TRBV10-3 and TRBJ2-7; weak D call: TRBD2 (6 bases). Germline loops: CDR1 ENHRY, CDR2 SYGVKD. Trimming shortened V by 2 bases and J by 2 bases, and 13 bases separated the two germline ends. The CDR3 runs 15 residues. The CDR3: CAISEILARTYEQYF. DNA for the CDR3: TGTGCCATCAGTGAGATCCTAGCGAGAACCTACGAGCAGTACTTC.

This chain uses TRBV6-5 with TRBJ2-1; 7 bases agree with TRBD2. J gave up 2 bases and V 4 bases, and 8 bases lay outside the gene matches. Germline CDR1 MNHEY, CDR2 SVGAGI. This CDR3 has 16 residues. The CDR3 region has the DNA TGTGCCAGCAGTTCCGGAGCGGGACCAGCCTACAATGAGCAGTTCTTC. It yields the protein CASSSGAGPAYNEQFF.

The chain has TRBV21-1 and TRBJ1-5. TRBV21-1 is deemed a pseudogene. This CDR3 is built from 14 residues. CDR3 nucleotide sequence: TGTGCCAGCAGCTTGGGGGGGGTTTATCAGCCCCAGCATTTT. This codes for CASSLGGVYQPQHF.

The chain couples TRBV7-6 to TRBJ2-3, with D unresolved. In germline, CDR1 is SGHVS, CDR2 FNYEAQ. Between the trimmed V and J ends, which lost 2 bases and 2 bases, there was a span of 8 bases. The CDR3 sequence is 14 residues long. CDR3 region: CASSLQRPTDTQYF. In nucleotides, the CDR3 is TGTGCCAGCAGCTTACAGCGACCCACAGATACGCAGTATTTT.

The rearrangement joins TRBV5-7 to TRBJ1-2; 10 bases line up with TRBD1. TRBV5-7 is known as an ORF, though its function is uncertain. The CDR3 has 15 amino acids. The V segment lost 4 bases and the J segment 6 bases; nucleotides outside the gene matches: 9. The CDR3: CASSIRDRGGHGYTF. The CDR3, as DNA: TGTGCCAGCAGCATCCGGGACAGGGGCGGCCATGGCTACACCTTC.

This rearrangement joins TRBV27 to TRBJ2-7; tentative D call: TRBD1 (6 bases). CDR3 length: 16 amino acids. Trimming took 6 bases from V and 3 from J, leaving 21 bases between them. Per the germline V gene, CDR1 is MNHEY and CDR2 is SMNVEV (reference sequence). CDR3 bases: TGTGCCAGCAGCCCTTCCGTCGGACAGAATCACTACGAGCAGTACTTC. It yields the protein CASSPSVGQNHYEQYF.

The chain is built from TRBV27 and TRBJ2-1, with D perhaps TRBD2 (7 bases). V lost 5 bases and J lost 5, with 19 bases in between. This CDR3 region has 16 residues. In germline, CDR1 is MNHEY, CDR2 SMNVEV (reference sequence). CDR3 DNA: TGTGCCAGCAGTCGGCTAGGGGGGGCTCCCCACAATGAGCAGTTCTTC. It yields the protein CASSRLGGAPHNEQFF.

The genes are TRBV19 and TRBJ1-1; no definite D call. CDR3 length: 15 amino acids. V gave up 5 bases and J gave up 6 bases, with 19 bases separating them. Germline CDR1 LNHDA, CDR2 SQIVND (reference sequence). CDR3 in amino acids: CASSLNPAQPPEAFF. CDR3 nucleotides: TGTGCCAGTAGTCTTAACCCGGCCCAGCCCCCTGAAGCTTTCTTT.

This chain connects TRBV7-8 to TRBJ2-7; 10 bases match TRBD2. In germline, CDR1 is SGHVS, CDR2 FQNEAQ. V dropped 5 bases and J dropped 6; count of bases not matched to a gene: 7. CDR3 size: 14 residues. CDR3 DNA sequence: TGTGCCAGCAGCCCAGCGGGAGGGCCATTCGAGCAGTACTTC. As protein: CASSPAGGPFEQYF.

The rearrangement joins TRBV27 to TRBJ2-7, with D possibly matching TRBD2 (5 bases). Trimming pared 4 bases from V and 0 bases from J, leaving 7 bases between. CDR1 is MNHEY and CDR2 is SMNVEV in the germline V gene (reference sequence). The CDR3 has 13 amino acids. CDR3 in amino acids: CASSWRNSYEQYF. For the CDR3, the DNA is TGTGCCAGCAGTTGGAGGAACTCCTACGAGCAGTACTTC.

This chain joins TRBV5-1 and TRBJ2-7, with 10 bases identical to TRBD1. Germline V gene data show CDR1 as SGHRS and CDR2 as YFSETQ. The CDR3 length is 15 residues. The V segment lost 0 bases and the J segment 7 bases; nucleotides outside the gene matches: 7. Here the CDR3 DNA reads TGCGCCAGCAGCTTGGAAGAGACAGGGGGCTTAGAGCAGTACTTC. It codes for CASSLEETGGLEQYF.

The sample holds one count of this clone. CDR3 nucleotide sequence: TGTGCCAGCAGCTTAGGTCTGGCCGTAGAGGGCATGACCCAGTACTTC. It specifies CASSLGLAVEGMTQYF. This chain connects TRBV11-2 to TRBJ2-5; D might be TRBD2 (5 bases). V was pared by 1 base and J by 7 bases, with 19 bases between. The CDR3 covers 16 residues. The germline V gene encodes CDR1 SGHAT and CDR2 FQNNGV.

The chain uses TRBV6-6 and TRBJ2-3; D is tentatively TRBD1 or TRBD2 (5 bases each). The CDR3 is made up of 13 amino acids. Trimming left V 2 bases short and J 5 bases short, with 8 bases between. Germline V gene lookup returns CDR1 MNHNY and CDR2 SVGAGI (reference sequence). For the CDR3, the DNA is TGTGCCAGCAGTTACGGGGGTAAAGATACGCAGTATTTT. Translation gives CASSYGGKDTQYF.